The 4 T cell receptor beta chains listed next were all sequenced from one sample in a study of blood T cell repertoires in COVID-19. The repertoire was sequenced with immunoSEQ multiplex PCR; TCRdb's copy has only in-frame clones and lacks some. The sample shows 200,000 to 300,000 clones, 87% of them seen only once. The source material was peripheral blood. These receptors were collected from a man aged 60 to 69 who had recovered from COVID-19.

The chain employs TRBV4-1 and TRBJ2-2; 9 nucleotides agree with TRBD2. Trimming cost V 4 bases and J 2 bases; bases outside gene matches: 11. Germline-derived CDR1 and CDR2 are MGHRA and YSYEKL. The CDR3 is 18 amino acids. The CDR3 spells CASSLGLAGEPNTGELFF. The CDR3 bases are TGCGCCAGCAGCCTCGGGTTAGCGGGGGAGCCTAACACCGGGGAGCTGTTTTTT.

The rearrangement joins TRBV2 to TRBJ2-4, with 7 bases lining up with TRBD1. V dropped 6 bases and J dropped 11; count of bases not matched to a gene: 7. CDR3 length: 12 residues. The V gene's germline CDR1 is SNHLY and CDR2 FYNNEI. The chain's CDR3 is CASRETGVLQYF. CDR3 sequence (DNA): TGTGCCAGCAGGGAAACAGGGGTACTTCAGTACTTC.

This sequence joins TRBV6-6 and TRBJ2-5; TRBD1 is a possible D gene (7 bases). The CDR3 spans 15 residues. Germline CDR1 reads MNHNY; CDR2 reads SVGAGI (reference sequence). V gave up 8 bases and J gave up 4 bases, with 20 bases separating them. This CDR3 reads CASGSQGGFGETQYF. The DNA for the CDR3 is TGTGCCAGCGGTTCTCAGGGGGGATTTGGAGAGACCCAGTACTTC.

The chain recombines TRBV18 with TRBJ1-1; D perhaps matches TRBD1 (6 bases). Germline CDR1 KGHSH, CDR2 LQKENI. V lost 3 bases and J lost 0, with 11 bases in between. CDR3 length: 15 residues. The CDR3: CASSPLQGMNTEAFF. The CDR3 nucleotides are TGTGCCAGCTCACCGTTACAGGGAATGAACACTGAAGCTTTCTTT.